This record covers a single T cell receptor beta chain. The data were obtained in a study of blood T cell repertoires in COVID-19. In the study overall: Italy, Spain and the United States were the sources of the convalescent and acute COVID-19 samples. T cells, B-cell-depleted T cells, or PBMCs provided the cDNA or gDNA that served as material.

Source study methods: Reference gene primer amplification gave estimated nucleated cell counts. Only in-frame clones appear in the TCRdb table, and some are missing; sequencing was by immunoSEQ multiplex PCR. The DNA was the basis for D and trimming; V, J and clone size are from that table. The sample holds about 90,000 clones, approximately 79% seen once. V lost 2 bases to trimming and J lost 1 base, with 10 bases between them. CDR1 is MNHNY and CDR2 is SVGAGI in the germline V gene (reference sequence). This CDR3 comprises 15 residues. Sequencing was done on a sample of peripheral blood. The TCR originated in an elderly woman with acute or convalescent COVID-19. The gene calls are TRBV6-6 and TRBJ2-3; the D is unclear. The CDR3 DNA reads TGTGCCAGCAGTTACCCCGAGGAAGGCACAGATACGCAGTATTTT. It encodes CASSYPEEGTDTQYF.